This T cell receptor (beta chain) was captured by sequencing in a study of CD8+ T cells in alopecia areata. Extraction and reverse transcription of RNA yielded cDNA as the sequencing template. Sequencing used immunoSEQ multiplex PCR; TCRdb keeps in-frame clones, though not all of them. The sample holds under 130,000 clones, around 84% seen once. As for treatment: oral pan-JAK inhibitor, 5-10 mg twice daily. Germline CDR1 is SGHTA and CDR2 is FQGTGA. J lost 2 bases, V lost 5 bases, and 9 bases had no gene match. This CDR3 comprises 16 residues. The specimen was CD8+ T cells sorted from blood, collected at approximately week 30, from a patient treated with tofacitinib. The rearrangement uses TRBV7-3 and TRBJ2-1; 7 bases agree with TRBD2. This receptor was obtained from a human donor with alopecia areata. The DNA for the CDR3 is TGTGCCAGCAGCCCATATCTAGCGGAGCCCTACAATGAGCAGTTCTTC. It is translated as CASSPYLAEPYNEQFF.